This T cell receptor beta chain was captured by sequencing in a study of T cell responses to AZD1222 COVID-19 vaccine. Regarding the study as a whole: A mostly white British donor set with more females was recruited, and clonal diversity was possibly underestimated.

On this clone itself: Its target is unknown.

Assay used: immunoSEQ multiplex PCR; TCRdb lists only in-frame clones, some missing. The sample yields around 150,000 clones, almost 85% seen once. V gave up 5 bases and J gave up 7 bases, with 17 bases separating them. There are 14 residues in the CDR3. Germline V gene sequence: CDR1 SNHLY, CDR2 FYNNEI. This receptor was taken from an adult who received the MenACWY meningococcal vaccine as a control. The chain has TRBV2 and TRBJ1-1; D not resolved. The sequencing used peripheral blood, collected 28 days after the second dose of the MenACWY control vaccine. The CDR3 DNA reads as TGTGCCAGCAGTCCAAGACGAGCCCCCTTTGAAGCTTTCTTT. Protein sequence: CASSPRRAPFEAFF.